This TCR beta chain stems from a study of blood T cells in healthy people across ages. The authors ran a second PCR of about 7 to 12 cycles using a sample-barcoded 5' primer and a J-beta primer mix. TCRdb re-called the 5' RACE reads through MiXCR, storing one row per CDR3 protein. The sample has about 640,000 distinct CDR3 sequences; around 38% are singletons. There were healthy Caucasian individuals from Russia, aged roughly 6 to 90, serving as donors. V lost 0 bases to trimming and J lost 4 bases, with 9 bases between them. Germline V gives CDR1 DFQATT, CDR2 SNEGSKA (reference sequence). The CDR3 contains 14 residues.

This sequence originates from an elderly man in good health. V is TRBV20-1 and J is TRBJ1-4; D may be TRBD1 (6 bases). Sequencing was performed on blood. The CDR3 DNA is TGCAGTGCTAGAGAGTCAGGGGTTAATGAAAAACTGTTTTTT. This sequence encodes CSARESGVNEKLFF.